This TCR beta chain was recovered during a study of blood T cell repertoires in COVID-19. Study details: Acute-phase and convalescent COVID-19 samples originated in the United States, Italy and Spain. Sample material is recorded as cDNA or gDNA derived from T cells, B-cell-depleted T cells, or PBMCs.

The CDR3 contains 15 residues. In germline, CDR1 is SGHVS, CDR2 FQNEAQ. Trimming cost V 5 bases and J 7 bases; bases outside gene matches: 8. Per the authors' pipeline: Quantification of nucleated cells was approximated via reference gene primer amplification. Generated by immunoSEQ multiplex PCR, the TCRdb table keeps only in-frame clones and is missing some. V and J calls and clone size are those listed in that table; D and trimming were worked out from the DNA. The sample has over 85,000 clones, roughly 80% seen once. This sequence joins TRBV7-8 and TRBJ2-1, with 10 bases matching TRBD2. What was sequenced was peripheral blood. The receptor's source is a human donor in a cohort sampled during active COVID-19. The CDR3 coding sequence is TGTGCCAGCAGCCACGGCAGCGGGAGGGCGAATGAGCAGTTCTTC. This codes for CASSHGSGRANEQFF.